This T cell receptor (beta chain) appears in the sequencing data of a study of preoperative IRX-2 immunotherapy in early breast cancer. Regarding treatment: preoperative locoregional IRX-2 cytokine immunotherapy. Patients received preoperative, locoregional IRX-2 cytokine immunotherapy in a phase Ib study. Method: immunoSEQ multiplex PCR; TCRdb's copy keeps in-frame clones and lacks some. Here the sample spans 25,000 to 35,000 clones, 70% to 85% being singletons. Trimming shortened V by 1 base and J by 0 bases, and 12 bases separated the two germline ends. The CDR3 is 16 residues long. Germline CDR1 and CDR2: LNHNV and YYDKDF (reference sequence).

The rearrangement uses TRBV15 and TRBJ1-1, with a possible D match to TRBD1 (6 bases). Specimen collection occurred from a patient treated with IRX-2 immunotherapy. The receptor's source is a human donor with breast cancer. The CDR3 region has the DNA TGTGCCACCAGCAGAGGAAGGACAGAAATGAACACTGAAGCTTTCTTT. It codes for CATSRGRTEMNTEAFF. Variable domain in full (rest from reference TRBV15 and TRBJ1-1): DAMVIQNPRYQVTQFGKPVTLSCSQTLNHNVMYWYQQKSSQAPKLLFHYYDKDFNNEADTPDNFQSRRPNTSFCFLDIRSPGLGDTAMYLCATSRGRTEMNTEAFFGQGTRLTVV.